The next 24 T cell receptor beta chains were all read from a single sample in a study of blood T cell repertoires in COVID-19. Sequencing was performed with immunoSEQ multiplex PCR; in TCRdb, only in-frame clones are kept and a portion is missing. This table has 40,000 to 50,000 clones, 89% appearing once. Sequenced material: peripheral blood. The origin of the receptors is a human donor in a cohort sampled during active COVID-19.

The V gene is TRBV19, the J gene TRBJ2-5; the match to TRBD2 covers 14 bases. The CDR3 length is 15 residues. With 6 bases clipped from V and 4 bases from J, the junction kept 4 bases outside the gene matches. The germline gives CDR1 LNHDA, CDR2 SQIVND (reference sequence). CDR3 DNA: TGTGCCAGTAGACGGGGACTAGCGGGGGCAGAGACCCAGTACTTC. This sequence encodes CASRRGLAGAETQYF.

CDR3 DNA sequence: TGCGCCAGCAGCCAAGGAGTGCTAACGACTAGCGGGAGTGGAGAGACCCAGTACTTC. It codes for CASSQGVLTTSGSGETQYF. V and J are TRBV4-1 and TRBJ2-5; 12 bases agree with TRBD2. The germline gives CDR1 MGHRA, CDR2 YSYEKL. This CDR3 contains 19 residues. With 1 base clipped from V and 4 bases from J, the junction kept 13 bases outside the gene matches.

For the CDR3, the DNA is TGTGCCAGCAGTTACTCCGACAGTAGCGAGCAGTACTTC. Protein: CASSYSDSSEQYF. The rearrangement links TRBV6-5 to TRBJ2-7; weak D call: TRBD1 (5 bases). Trimming took off 0 bases at V and 6 bases at J, with 9 bases between the two ends. This CDR3 comprises 13 residues. Germline values: CDR1 MNHEY, CDR2 SVGAGI.

The rearrangement uses TRBV3-1 (or the pseudogene TRBV3-2) and TRBJ1-6; a possible D gene is TRBD1 (6 bases). With 3 bases removed from V and 9 bases from J, the gap between germline ends came to 18 bases. Germline V CDR1 and CDR2: LGHDT, YNNKEL (reference sequence). This CDR3 comprises 16 residues. CDR3 DNA: TGTGCCAGCAGCCATACCCGGACAGTTTTCGGTTCACCCCTCCACTTT. Its translation is CASSHTRTVFGSPLHF.

CDR3 DNA sequence: TGTGCCAGCAGCTCCCTGGGGGGTTTGGATGAAGCTTTCTTT. Protein sequence: CASSSLGGLDEAFF. The V gene is TRBV7-2, the J gene TRBJ1-1; D perhaps matches TRBD1 (5 bases). The V end was cut by 4 bases, the J end by 7 bases, with 16 bases between. The CDR3 loop spans 14 amino acids. Germline V gene data show CDR1 as SGHTA and CDR2 as FQGNSA.

The chain carries TRBV18 and TRBJ2-1; 8 nucleotides match TRBD1. V was pared by 3 bases and J by 2 bases, with 3 bases of the junction left unmatched. The CDR3 is made up of 15 amino acids. CDR1 is KGHSH, CDR2 LQKENI, per germline. CDR3 bases: TGTGCCAGCTCACCGACAGGGGACCCCTACAATGAGCAGTTCTTC. This sequence encodes CASSPTGDPYNEQFF.

This rearrangement joins TRBV2 to TRBJ2-7; D might be TRBD1 (6 bases). The CDR3 length is 11 residues. The V gene's germline CDR1 is SNHLY and CDR2 FYNNEI. V gave up 7 bases and J gave up 3 bases, with 7 bases separating them. CDR3 nucleotide sequence: TGTGCCAGCACGACAGGCTACGAGCAGTACTTC. As protein: CASTTGYEQYF.

The table lists this clone with a count of one. The genes are TRBV7-9 and TRBJ2-7, with 7 bases aligning to TRBD1. The CDR3 runs 14 residues. The J segment lost 2 bases and the V segment lost 5 bases, leaving 6 bases of the junction unmatched. Germline CDR1 SEHNR, CDR2 FQNEAQ (reference sequence). Here the CDR3 DNA reads TGTGCCAGCAGCCTCGGACAGGTGGCCTACGAGCAGTACTTC. Its protein is CASSLGQVAYEQYF.

This chain links TRBV28 with TRBJ1-2; D unresolved. V shed 4 bases and J shed 7 bases, with 4 bases lying between them. This CDR3 contains 10 residues. Looked up from germline, CDR1 is MDHEN and CDR2 is SYDVKM. CDR3 loop: CASSSVGYTF. CDR3 DNA: TGTGCCAGCAGTTCCGTTGGCTACACCTTC.

CDR3 sequence (DNA): TGTGCCAGCAGCTTGTATGCAGGGACGGGGGGCAATGAGCAGTTCTTC. Translation: CASSLYAGTGGNEQFF. This chain uses TRBV5-8 with TRBJ2-1, with TRBD2 identical over 7 bases. The CDR3 runs to 16 residues. Germline V CDR1 and CDR2: SGHTS, YDEGEE. V shed 1 base and J 6 bases; nucleotides not matched to a gene: 10.

This chain links TRBV7-2 with TRBJ1-1; 8 positions match TRBD1. Germline lookup yields CDR1 SGHTA and CDR2 FQGNSA. The CDR3 has 17 residues. The V segment lost 10 bases and the J segment 0 bases; nucleotides outside the gene matches: 16. The CDR3 protein is CAIQDRDRRDMNTEAFF. In nucleotides, the CDR3 is TGTGCCATCCAGGACCGGGACAGGAGAGACATGAACACTGAAGCTTTCTTT.

The chain recombines TRBV6-5 with TRBJ2-1, with 8 bases identical to TRBD2. J lost 7 bases, V lost 5 bases, and 10 bases had no gene match. Germline-derived CDR1 and CDR2 are MNHEY and SVGAGI. The CDR3 runs 15 residues. As DNA, the CDR3 is TGTGCCAGCAGTCCCGGGGGGGCTTCTTGGAATGAGCAGTTCTTC. Encoded protein: CASSPGGASWNEQFF.

The chain is built from TRBV9 and TRBJ1-4, with D maybe TRBD1 (5 bases). The germline V gene has CDR1 SGDLS and CDR2 YYNGEE. The CDR3 runs 16 residues. V was clipped by 0 bases and J by 8 bases, with 17 bases between them. The DNA for the CDR3 is TGTGCCAGCAGCGTAGGGAATCGGGGGTTGGAAGAAAAACTGTTTTTT. Protein sequence: CASSVGNRGLEEKLFF.

This clone was counted once. The genes are TRBV2 and TRBJ2-1; TRBD1 matches 7 bases. V trimming: 6 bases; J trimming: 5 bases; junction bases outside the gene matches: 1. The CDR3 spans 12 residues. Germline-derived CDR1 and CDR2 are SNHLY and FYNNEI. CDR3 residues: CASRGQNNEQFF. CDR3 DNA sequence: TGTGCCAGCAGGGGACAGAACAATGAGCAGTTCTTC.

The chain carries TRBV20-1 and TRBJ2-7; 10 positions match TRBD1. Looked up from germline, CDR1 is DFQATT and CDR2 is SNEGSKA (reference sequence). The CDR3 has 15 amino acids. V lost 3 bases and J lost 7; bases outside the gene matches: 12. Here the CDR3 reads CSASGGYRDRGEQYF. The CDR3 DNA reads as TGCAGTGCTAGTGGGGGTTACCGGGACAGGGGAGAGCAGTACTTC.

This clone was detected a few times. V usage is TRBV5-1 and J usage is TRBJ1-1; D not certain. V lost 4 bases and J 2 bases, leaving 27 bases between the germline ends. Germline-derived CDR1 and CDR2 are SGHRS and YFSETQ. The CDR3 consists of 19 residues. DNA for the CDR3: TGCGCCAGCAGCCCGAAATCGCCAGGCTTACTCGCCCTTAACACTGAAGCTTTCTTT. The encoded protein is CASSPKSPGLLALNTEAFF.

The chain uses TRBV5-4 and TRBJ2-3, with 11 positions matching TRBD2. V shed 6 bases and J 4 bases; nucleotides not matched to a gene: 7. The CDR3 totals 15 residues. The germline CDR1 and CDR2 sequences are SGHNT and YYREEE (reference sequence). CDR3 coding DNA: TGTGCCAGCATTTCTAGCGGGAGGAGGGCAGATACGCAGTATTTT. It translates to CASISSGRRADTQYF.

The CDR3 DNA reads TGTGCCAGCAGCCGGACAGCAAGAGATGAAAAACTGTTTTTT. It translates to CASSRTARDEKLFF. V usage is TRBV7-2 and J usage is TRBJ1-4, with D possibly being TRBD1 (6 bases). V dropped 5 bases and J dropped 6 bases, with 13 bases sitting between them. The CDR3 has 14 residues. CDR1 is SGHTA, CDR2 FQGNSA, per germline.

This clone showed up just once. An end of the junction does not agree with germline; a read error may underlie this. The chain is built from TRBV6-2 or TRBV6-3 and TRBJ2-7; 9 bases align to TRBD1. CDR3 length: 13 amino acids. Germline CDR1 MNHEY, CDR2 SVGEGT. CDR3 residues: CASSAQSGTGIRF. Here the CDR3 DNA reads TGTGCCAGCAGTGCCCAATCCGGGACAGGGATACGGTTC.

J is TRBJ2-2 and V is TRBV5-4; 10 bases align to TRBD1. Trimming cost V 3 bases and J 7 bases; bases outside gene matches: 9. Germline CDR1 reads SGHNT; CDR2 reads YYREEE (reference sequence). The CDR3 length is 16 residues. In DNA form, the CDR3 reads TGTGCCAGCAGCTGGAGGGGGGACAGGGGCTTCGGGGAGCTGTTTTTT. It specifies CASSWRGDRGFGELFF.

The chain employs TRBV20-1 and TRBJ1-5, with 9 bases lining up with TRBD1. Per germline, CDR1 DFQATT and CDR2 SNEGSKA (reference sequence). The CDR3 runs to 13 residues. V shed 3 bases and J 7 bases; nucleotides not matched to a gene: 4. CDR3 sequence: CSASDRGKQPQHF. CDR3 in DNA: TGCAGTGCTAGTGACAGGGGGAAACAGCCCCAGCATTTT.

V usage is TRBV7-9 and J usage is TRBJ2-7; 7 positions agree with TRBD1. Germline values: CDR1 SEHNR, CDR2 FQNEAQ (reference sequence). V trimming: 7 bases; J trimming: 4 bases; junction bases outside the gene matches: 13. CDR3 length: 15 amino acids. The CDR3 DNA reads as TGTGCCAGCACCGTAAAAACCGGGACAGAATACGAGCAGTACTTC. Translating it yields CASTVKTGTEYEQYF.

The gene calls are TRBV7-2 and TRBJ1-2; TRBD1 agrees at 8 bases. V lost 5 bases and J lost 4; bases outside the gene matches: 6. This CDR3 has 14 amino acids. CDR1 SGHTA and CDR2 FQGNSA come from the germline V gene. CDR3 bases: TGTGCCAGCAGCCTACAGGGGGGAGGCTATGGCTACACCTTC. As protein: CASSLQGGGYGYTF.

The chain recombines TRBV5-6 with TRBJ1-1; the D is unclear. Trimming cost V 3 bases and J 5 bases, with 8 bases left between them. CDR3 length equals 12 residues. Germline V gives CDR1 SGHDT, CDR2 YYEEEE. The CDR3 spells CASSWPGTEAFF. DNA for the CDR3: TGTGCCAGCAGCTGGCCGGGGACTGAAGCTTTCTTT.